These T cell receptor beta chains were read from a single sample in a study of blood T cell repertoires in COVID-19. Profiling relied on immunoSEQ multiplex PCR, and the TCRdb table lists in-frame clones only, not all of them. The sample lists approximately 290,000 clones, approximately 84% seen once, with approximately 14% in the top ten. The material sequenced was peripheral blood. The receptors were gathered from a person aged 65-85 years with COVID-19, enrolled during active disease. Both conserved end residues are part of each CDR3. The D gene is left open where the match is weak. Only part of the rows carry a size: once, few, many, or a class if the clone is expanded.

j_gene: TRBJ1-1
abundance: .
v_gene: TRBV19
d_gene: TRBD1
CDR3aa: CASSLSGGMNTEAFF
CDR3nt: TGTGCCAGTAGTCTTTCAGGGGGCATGAACACTGAAGCTTTCTTT

j_gene: TRBJ2-3
abundance: .
v_gene: TRBV11-2
d_gene: .
CDR3aa: CASSSLGAGTDTQYF
CDR3nt: TGTGCCAGCAGCTCTCTAGGAGCCGGCACAGATACGCAGTATTTT

j_gene: TRBJ2-1
abundance: .
v_gene: TRBV28
d_gene: TRBD2
CDR3aa: CASRKGGGYNEQFF
CDR3nt: TGTGCCAGCAGAAAAGGCGGGGGCTACAATGAGCAGTTCTTC

j_gene: TRBJ1-4
abundance: once
v_gene: TRBV3-1/TRBV3-2
d_gene: .
CDR3aa: CASSQVPRGGRNEKLFF
CDR3nt: TGTGCCAGCAGCCAAGTCCCCAGGGGTGGGAGAAATGAAAAACTGTTTTTT

j_gene: TRBJ1-2
abundance: once
v_gene: TRBV19
d_gene: .
CDR3aa: CASSIDRRGGYTF
CDR3nt: TGTGCCAGTAGTATAGATCGCAGGGGTGGCTACACCTTC

j_gene: TRBJ2-1
abundance: .
v_gene: TRBV9
d_gene: TRBD2
CDR3aa: CASSVDSGSGFGEQFF
CDR3nt: TGTGCCAGCAGCGTAGATAGCGGGAGTGGTTTTGGTGAGCAGTTCTTC

j_gene: TRBJ1-1
abundance: .
v_gene: TRBV25-1
d_gene: TRBD1
CDR3aa: CASSYTGTGRTEAFF
CDR3nt: TGTGCCAGCAGTTATACCGGGACAGGGCGCACTGAAGCTTTCTTT

j_gene: TRBJ2-7
abundance: once
v_gene: TRBV4-1
d_gene: .
CDR3aa: CASSQEEVPTYEQYF
CDR3nt: TGCGCCAGCAGCCAAGAAGAGGTCCCAACCTACGAGCAGTACTTC

j_gene: TRBJ1-6
abundance: few
v_gene: TRBV14
d_gene: .
CDR3aa: CASSLTGYNSPLHF
CDR3nt: TGTGCCAGCAGCCTTACAGGGTATAATTCACCCCTCCACTTT

j_gene: TRBJ2-1
abundance: .
v_gene: TRBV4-3
d_gene: .
CDR3aa: CASSRSLGGDNEQFF
CDR3nt: TGCGCCAGCAGCCGGTCCCTAGGGGGTGACAATGAGCAGTTCTTC

j_gene: TRBJ2-7
abundance: .
v_gene: TRBV7-2
d_gene: TRBD2
CDR3aa: CASSLVGGSGSEQYF
CDR3nt: TGTGCCAGCAGCTTAGTGGGGGGGTCGGGATCCGAGCAGTACTTC

j_gene: TRBJ2-5
abundance: .
v_gene: TRBV11-3
d_gene: .
CDR3aa: CASSLVYRSPWETQYF
CDR3nt: TGTGCCAGCAGCTTAGTGTACAGGTCGCCCTGGGAGACCCAGTACTTC

j_gene: TRBJ2-3
abundance: once
v_gene: TRBV28
d_gene: TRBD1
CDR3aa: CASSAPGTGSTDTQYF
CDR3nt: TGTGCCAGCAGTGCCCCCGGGACAGGGAGCACAGATACGCAGTATTTT